The rows below give T cell receptor beta chains drawn from one sample of a study of blood T cell repertoires in COVID-19. Generated by immunoSEQ multiplex PCR, the TCRdb table keeps only in-frame clones and is missing some. The sample consists of about 86,000 clones, over 80% of them appearing once. The sequencing input was peripheral blood. The receptors derive from a woman aged 80 or older with active or convalescent COVID-19. Each CDR3 is given with its conserved first and last residue. Fields, in order: clone size, V gene, D gene, J gene, CDR3 protein. D genes are given only for firm matches. Clone size is given for some rows only: seen once, a few or many times, or a class if the clone is expanded.

clone_size: NA
v_call: TRBV4-2
d_call: NA
j_call: TRBJ1-1
cdr3_aa: CASSVALNTEAFF

clone_size: NA
v_call: TRBV11-1
d_call: TRBD1
j_call: TRBJ1-2
cdr3_aa: CASSFRDRVDGYTF

clone_size: NA
v_call: TRBV6-2/TRBV6-3
d_call: NA
j_call: TRBJ2-3
cdr3_aa: CASSYTREADTQYF

clone_size: NA
v_call: TRBV4-2
d_call: NA
j_call: TRBJ1-2
cdr3_aa: CASSQSTRIAFYGYTF

clone_size: NA
v_call: TRBV6-5
d_call: NA
j_call: TRBJ1-3
cdr3_aa: CASSGITGNTIYF

clone_size: NA
v_call: TRBV2
d_call: TRBD1
j_call: TRBJ2-7
cdr3_aa: CASSTAGTGLYEQYF

clone_size: NA
v_call: TRBV11-2
d_call: NA
j_call: TRBJ2-5
cdr3_aa: CASSLSLETQYF

clone_size: few
v_call: TRBV11-3
d_call: NA
j_call: TRBJ1-1
cdr3_aa: CASSLRQEGTEAFF

clone_size: NA
v_call: TRBV7-6
d_call: TRBD2
j_call: TRBJ2-7
cdr3_aa: CASSRSGGLSYEQYF

clone_size: NA
v_call: TRBV4-1
d_call: NA
j_call: TRBJ1-1
cdr3_aa: CASSQEYGKGEF

clone_size: NA
v_call: TRBV5-1
d_call: TRBD1
j_call: TRBJ2-5
cdr3_aa: CASSTMTGGAQETQYF

clone_size: NA
v_call: TRBV28
d_call: TRBD1
j_call: TRBJ2-7
cdr3_aa: CASSLGGQGAYEQYF

clone_size: NA
v_call: TRBV11-3
d_call: TRBD1
j_call: TRBJ2-2
cdr3_aa: CASSLRADRGYTGELFF

clone_size: NA
v_call: TRBV3-1/TRBV3-2
d_call: NA
j_call: TRBJ1-3
cdr3_aa: CASSQADGNTIYF

clone_size: few
v_call: TRBV10-3
d_call: NA
j_call: TRBJ1-5
cdr3_aa: CHRDFYSNQPQHF

clone_size: once
v_call: TRBV6-4
d_call: TRBD1
j_call: TRBJ1-6
cdr3_aa: CASSAGTGAPLHF

clone_size: NA
v_call: TRBV24-1
d_call: NA
j_call: TRBJ2-6
cdr3_aa: CATATGLSGANVLTF

clone_size: NA
v_call: TRBV5-4
d_call: NA
j_call: TRBJ2-7
cdr3_aa: CASSLQGSYEQYF

clone_size: NA
v_call: TRBV10-3
d_call: NA
j_call: TRBJ2-7
cdr3_aa: CAISESYRSYEQYF

clone_size: NA
v_call: TRBV7-2
d_call: NA
j_call: TRBJ1-2
cdr3_aa: CASSFWAPGYTF

clone_size: NA
v_call: TRBV3-1/TRBV3-2
d_call: NA
j_call: TRBJ1-5
cdr3_aa: CASSQRGLDQPQHF

clone_size: NA
v_call: TRBV3-1/TRBV3-2
d_call: NA
j_call: TRBJ1-6
cdr3_aa: CASSSRGGAPLHF

clone_size: NA
v_call: TRBV6-5
d_call: NA
j_call: TRBJ2-1
cdr3_aa: CASSPNSGGNNEQFF

clone_size: NA
v_call: TRBV5-5
d_call: TRBD1
j_call: TRBJ2-7
cdr3_aa: CASSLRGTASDSPYEQYF

clone_size: NA
v_call: TRBV7-2
d_call: NA
j_call: TRBJ1-2
cdr3_aa: CASSFGTAGDYGYTF

clone_size: NA
v_call: TRBV3-1/TRBV3-2
d_call: TRBD2
j_call: TRBJ2-7
cdr3_aa: CASSQGSGDSYEQYF

clone_size: NA
v_call: TRBV12-3/TRBV12-4
d_call: NA
j_call: TRBJ1-2
cdr3_aa: CASSWGPFHGYTF

clone_size: NA
v_call: TRBV7-9
d_call: NA
j_call: TRBJ1-6
cdr3_aa: CASSLGQGTSPLHF